This T cell receptor beta chain was obtained from a study of T-cell reconstitution after alpha-beta-depleted transplantation in children. Unique molecular identifiers were built into the TCRbeta library. TCRdb analysed the PCR reads with MiXCR anew, one entry per CDR3 protein. The table records around 270,000 distinct CDR3 sequences, 10% of them present only once. Many counts were recorded for this clonotype. The antigen is undetermined. Study-wide findings and caveats: Newly made T cells mostly supplied T-cell counts and diversity one year after transplant. Where some patients showed high TCRbeta diversity at day 60, it came from recipient T cells and thymic progenitors that had survived. Several hundred graft clones that had expanded were reportedly the source of alpha-beta T cells about two months after transplant.

Germline loops: CDR1 DFQATT, CDR2 SNEGSKA (reference sequence). V lost 2 bases to trimming and J lost 1 base; unmatched junction nucleotides: 9. The CDR3 runs 17 residues. The origin of this receptor is a boy under two years old with acute myeloid leukemia, due to receive a stem cell transplant. This specimen consisted of PBMCs, obtained before TCRalphabeta/CD19-depleted stem cell transplant. J is TRBJ1-5 and V is TRBV20-1; 9 nucleotides agree with TRBD1. CDR3 amino acids: CSARRLQGARSNQPQHF. In DNA, the CDR3 is TGCAGTGCTAGACGGTTACAGGGGGCGCGAAGCAATCAGCCCCAGCATTTT.